The rows below give T cell receptor beta chains drawn from one sample of a study of human T cells and chemical hapten exposure. Each CDR3 protein gets one entry after TCRdb re-called the RACE reads with MiXCR. The repertoire consists of 30,000 to 40,000 distinct CDR3 sequences, with 9% to 9.5% occurring once and the leading ten covering 20% to 30%. This specimen was whole blood, taken in connection with sensitization to the hapten diphenylcyclopropenone (DPC). These receptors came from a man aged 50 to 59 with alopecia areata. Some clones in this sample may be carry-over from other donors' samples. The CDR3 runs from the conserved cysteine through the conserved F or W. D genes are given only for firm matches. The size entry is marked missing in some rows and otherwise reads once, few, many or a size class.

j_call | d_call | v_call | clone_size | cdr3_aa | cdr3_nt
TRBJ1-6 | . | TRBV29-1 | few | CSVGQGNSPLHF | TGCAGCGTTGGACAAGGGAATTCACCCCTCCACTTT
TRBJ2-7 | . | TRBV29-1 | . | CSVVTGTTEQYF | TGCAGCGTTGTTACTGGGACAACCGAGCAGTACTTC
TRBJ2-1 | TRBD1 | TRBV15 | once | CATSGTGPLTEQFF | TGTGCCACCAGCGGGACAGGACCGCTGACAGAGCAGTTCTTC
TRBJ1-4 | . | TRBV11-2 | many | CATMGDREVSTVKNCFF | .
TRBJ2-1 | TRBD1 | TRBV18 | once | CASSSGQGRNEQFF | TGTGCCAGCTCGTCCGGACAGGGACGGAATGAGCAGTTCTTC
TRBJ2-1 | . | TRBV29-1 | many | CSAPLRGNNEQFF | TGCAGCGCCCCACTTAGGGGGAACAATGAGCAGTTCTTC
TRBJ1-1 | TRBD1 | TRBV29-1 | . | CSLRQGREAFF | TGCAGCCTTAGACAGGGGCGGGAAGCTTTCTTT
TRBJ2-1 | TRBD2 | TRBV12-3/TRBV12-4 | . | CASTLRAGGSYNEQFF | TGTGCCAGCACTCTTAGGGCGGGAGGTTCCTACAATGAGCAGTTCTTC
TRBJ2-3 | . | TRBV29-1 | few | CSVDAARRDTQYF | TGCAGCGTTGACGCCGCCCGCAGGGATACGCAGTATTTT
TRBJ2-3 | . | TRBV28 | . | CASSLPGPDTQYF | TGTGCCAGCAGTTTACCGGGACCAGATACGCAGTATTTT
TRBJ1-2 | . | TRBV6-6 | . | CASSQYREGYTF | TGTGCCAGCAGTCAGTACAGGGAAGGCTACACCTTC
TRBJ2-7 | . | TRBV28 | . | CATSGTPSYEQYF | TGTGCCACCTCTGGGACACCCTCCTACGAGCAGTACTTC
TRBJ2-7 | TRBD2 | TRBV6-2/TRBV6-3 | many | CASSYLAGWDEQYF | TGTGCCAGCAGTTACCTAGCGGGATGGGACGAGCAGTACTTC
TRBJ2-1 | TRBD2 | TRBV29-1 | few | CSVSRGGAGASNEQFF | TGCAGCGTTTCCCGGGGGGGAGCGGGAGCTTCTAATGAGCAGTTCTTC
TRBJ2-3 | . | TRBV29-1 | . | CSVDGKGADTQYF | TGCAGCGTTGACGGAAAGGGGGCAGATACGCAGTATTTT
TRBJ2-5 | TRBD1 | TRBV4-1 | few | CASSQVYRQGGETQYF | TGCGCCAGCAGCCAAGTTTATCGACAGGGCGGGGAGACCCAGTACTTC
TRBJ2-7 | . | TRBV28 | many | CASSPGTGEYEQYF | TGTGCCAGCAGTCCCGGGACTGGGGAATACGAGCAGTACTTC
TRBJ2-5 | TRBD2 | TRBV20-1 | few | CSALAGGPGETQYF | TGCAGTGCACTAGCGGGAGGGCCGGGGGAGACCCAGTACTTC